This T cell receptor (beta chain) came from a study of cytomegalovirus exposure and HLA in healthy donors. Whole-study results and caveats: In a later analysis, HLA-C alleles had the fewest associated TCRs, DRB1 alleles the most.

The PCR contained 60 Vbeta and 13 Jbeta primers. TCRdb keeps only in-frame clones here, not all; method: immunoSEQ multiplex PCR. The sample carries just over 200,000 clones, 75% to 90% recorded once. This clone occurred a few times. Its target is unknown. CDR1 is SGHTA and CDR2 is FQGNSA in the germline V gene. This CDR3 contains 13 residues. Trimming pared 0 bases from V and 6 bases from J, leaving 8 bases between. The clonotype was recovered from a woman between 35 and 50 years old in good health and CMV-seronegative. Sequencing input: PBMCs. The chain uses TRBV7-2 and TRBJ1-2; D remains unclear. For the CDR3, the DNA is TGTGCCAGCAGCTTAGCCAGTCTGGATGGCTACACCTTC. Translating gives CASSLASLDGYTF.